The T cell receptor (beta chain) under discussion was sequenced for a study of blood T cell repertoires in COVID-19. Across the whole study: There were acute and convalescent COVID-19 samples, and they came from the United States, Italy and Spain.

Original processing methods: Estimation of nucleated cell counts was performed using reference gene primer amplification. Method: immunoSEQ multiplex PCR; TCRdb's copy keeps in-frame clones and lacks some. Clone size and the V and J calls come from that table; the DNA yielded D and trimming. The data show roughly 260,000 clones, roughly 90% seen once. Sequences were obtained from PBMCs or T cells enriched from blood (not recorded which). The source of this sequence is a woman under 40 with acute COVID-19.

The CDR3 loop is CASSHGQGPYNEQFF. CDR3 DNA sequence: TGCGCCAGCAGCCACGGACAGGGCCCGTACAATGAGCAGTTCTTC. The V and J genes are TRBV4-1 and TRBJ2-1, with 8 bases that match TRBD1. The CDR3 is 15 amino acids. In germline, CDR1 is MGHRA, CDR2 YSYEKL. With 3 bases clipped from V and 4 bases from J, the junction kept 5 bases outside the gene matches.